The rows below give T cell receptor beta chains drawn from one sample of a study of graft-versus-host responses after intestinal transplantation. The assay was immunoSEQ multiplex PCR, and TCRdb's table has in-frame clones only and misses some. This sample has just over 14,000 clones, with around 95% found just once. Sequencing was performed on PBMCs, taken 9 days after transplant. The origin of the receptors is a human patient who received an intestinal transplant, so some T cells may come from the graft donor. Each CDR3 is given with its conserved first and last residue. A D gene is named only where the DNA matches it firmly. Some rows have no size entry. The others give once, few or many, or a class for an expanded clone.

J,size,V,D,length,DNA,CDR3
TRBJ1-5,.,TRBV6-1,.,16,TGTGCCAGCAGTGAGAGAGGGCTAAATAGCAATCAGCCCCAGCATTTT,CASSERGLNSNQPQHF
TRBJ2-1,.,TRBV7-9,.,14,TGTGCCAGCAGCTTGGCTAGCGCCTACAATGAGCAGTTCTTC,CASSLASAYNEQFF
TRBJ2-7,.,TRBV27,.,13,TGTGCCAGCAGTATGGACCAGTTCTACGAGCAGTACTTC,CASSMDQFYEQYF
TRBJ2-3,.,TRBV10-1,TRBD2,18,TGCGCCAGCAGTGGGAGACTAGCGGGAGGCCGAGTCCCAGATACGCAGTATTTT,CASSGRLAGGRVPDTQYF
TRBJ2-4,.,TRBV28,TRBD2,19,TGTGCCAGCAGTTCCCCGGGACTAGCGGGAGGGCCGGCCAAAAACATTCAGTACTTC,CASSSPGLAGGPAKNIQYF
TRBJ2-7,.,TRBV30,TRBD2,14,TGTGCCTGTGAGAGCGGGAGGGGTTCCTACGAGCAGTACTTC,CACESGRGSYEQYF
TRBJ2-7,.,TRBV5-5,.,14,TGTGCCAGCAGCTGGGACTCTTTCTCCTACGAGCAGTACTTC,CASSWDSFSYEQYF
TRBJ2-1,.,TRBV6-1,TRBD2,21,TGTGCCAGCAGTGAAATATTGTGGCTAGCGGGAGGGCCGAGCCCCTTCAATGAGCAGTTCTTC,CASSEILWLAGGPSPFNEQFF
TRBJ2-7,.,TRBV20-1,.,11,TGCAGTGCGCCGGGGTGGGGCGAGCAGTACTTC,CSAPGWGEQYF
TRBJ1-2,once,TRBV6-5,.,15,TGTGCCAGCAGGGCAGGCCTTTGGGCAAACTATGGCTACACCTTC,CASRAGLWANYGYTF
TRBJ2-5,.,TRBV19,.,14,TGTGCCAGTAGTATGGGCAGATACCAAGAGACCCAGTACTTC,CASSMGRYQETQYF
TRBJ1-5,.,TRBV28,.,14,TGTGCCAGCAGTTTAGAGGGGGGAGCCCAGCCCCAGCATTTT,CASSLEGGAQPQHF
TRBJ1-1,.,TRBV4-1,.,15,TGCGCCAGCAGCCAAGATGCAGGGTCGGGCACTGAAGCTTTCTTT,CASSQDAGSGTEAFF
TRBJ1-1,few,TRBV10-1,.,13,TGCGCCAGCAGTGGAACGGGTGACACTGAAGCTTTCTTT,CASSGTGDTEAFF
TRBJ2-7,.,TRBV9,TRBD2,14,TGTGCCAGCAGCACAACTAGCGGGAGTTACGAGCAGTACTTC,CASSTTSGSYEQYF
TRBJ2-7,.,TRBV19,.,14,TGTGCCAGTAGTATTACGCAAAGCTCCTACGAGCAGTACTTC,CASSITQSSYEQYF
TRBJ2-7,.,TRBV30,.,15,TGTGCCTGGAGTGTAGGGTGGGGAACCTCCTACGAGCAGTACTTC,CAWSVGWGTSYEQYF
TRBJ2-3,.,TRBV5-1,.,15,TGCGCCAGCAGCCCCGGGACATTCAGCACAGATACGCAGTATTTT,CASSPGTFSTDTQYF